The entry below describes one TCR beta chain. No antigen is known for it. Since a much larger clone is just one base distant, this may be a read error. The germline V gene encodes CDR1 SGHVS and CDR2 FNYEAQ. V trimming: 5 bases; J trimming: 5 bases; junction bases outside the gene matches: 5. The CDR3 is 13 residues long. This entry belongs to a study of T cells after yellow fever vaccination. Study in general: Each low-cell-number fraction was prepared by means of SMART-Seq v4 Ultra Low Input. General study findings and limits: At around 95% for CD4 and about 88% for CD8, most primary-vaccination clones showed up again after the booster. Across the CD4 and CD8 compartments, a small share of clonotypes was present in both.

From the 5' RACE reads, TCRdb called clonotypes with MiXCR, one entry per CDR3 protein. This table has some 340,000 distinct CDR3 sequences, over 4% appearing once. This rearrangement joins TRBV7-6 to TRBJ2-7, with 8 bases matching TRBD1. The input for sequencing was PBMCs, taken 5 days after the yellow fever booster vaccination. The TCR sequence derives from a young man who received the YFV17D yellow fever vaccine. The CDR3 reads CASSRTGRNEQYF. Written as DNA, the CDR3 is TGTGCCAGCAGCCGGACAGGGAGGAACGAGCAGTACTTC.